This entry describes one TCR beta chain. The data derive from a study of T-cell reconstitution after alpha-beta-depleted transplantation in children. Trimming took 4 bases from V and 3 from J; bases not matched to a gene: 7. CDR1 is SGHDN, CDR2 FVKESK, per germline. This CDR3 contains 17 residues. Researchers prepared the TCRbeta library using unique molecular identifiers, the study reports. TCRdb processed the PCR reads anew with MiXCR; each CDR3 protein has one entry. The data show hundreds of thousands of distinct CDR3 sequences, with about 18% seen just once and 2.5% to 3.5% held by the top ten. The starting material was PBMCs from the stem cell graft donor, obtained from the stem cell graft. The rearrangement links TRBV14 to TRBJ2-1, with TRBD2 matching 12 bases. The TCR comes from a human donor who donated a stem cell graft to a child with acute lymphoblastic leukemia. The CDR3 sequence: CASSPPSGRGYYNEQFF. The DNA for the CDR3 is TGTGCCAGCAGCCCACCTAGCGGGAGGGGGTACTACAATGAGCAGTTCTTC.